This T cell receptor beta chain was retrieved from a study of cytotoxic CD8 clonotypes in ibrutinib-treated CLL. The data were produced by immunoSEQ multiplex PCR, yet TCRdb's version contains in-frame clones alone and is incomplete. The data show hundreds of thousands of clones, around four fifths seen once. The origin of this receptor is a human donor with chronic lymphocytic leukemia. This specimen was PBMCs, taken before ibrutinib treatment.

The CDR3 loop is CASSLREGVGYGYTF. The CDR3 DNA reads as TGTGCCAGCAGCTTACGTGAAGGAGTTGGCTATGGCTACACCTTC. V gene TRBV7-2 combines with J gene TRBJ1-2; D call uncertain. V was shortened by 2 bases and J by 4 bases, with 14 bases between the two germline ends. This CDR3 comprises 15 residues. Germline V gene sequence: CDR1 SGHTA, CDR2 FQGNSA.